This T cell receptor (beta chain) is drawn from a study of T cells after yellow fever vaccination. The study's findings and limits: Contaminating bulk clonotypes could be abundant in FACS-sorted repertoires. Re-detected after boosting: most primary clones, more than 95% of CD4 and less than 90% of CD8. Some clonotypes were seen in both the CD4 and the CD8 compartments. These made up a small share and likely arose from convergent recombination.

On this clonotype: Its target is unknown.

TCRdb independently ran MiXCR on the 5' RACE reads; one entry per CDR3 protein. The sample holds under 200,000 distinct CDR3 sequences, 11% seen once. Germline V gives CDR1 SEHNR, CDR2 FQNEAQ (reference sequence). This CDR3 has 12 amino acids. The V and J ends lost 1 base and 7 bases respectively, with 5 bases between them. The sequences come from CD8+ T cells sorted from PBMCs, collected 15 days after the yellow fever booster vaccination. This sequence was found in a young man who received the YFV17D yellow fever vaccine. J is TRBJ1-5 and V is TRBV7-9; no firm D call. In nucleotides, the CDR3 is TGTGCCAGCAGCTTAGAGTCACAGCCCCAGCATTTT. This translates into CASSLESQPQHF.